These 9 T cell receptor beta chains originate from one sample sequenced in a study of CD8 T cells in ankylosing spondylitis. MiXCR was run by TCRdb on the 5' RACE reads, yielding one entry per CDR3 protein. The sample shows thousands of distinct CDR3 sequences, 3.9% of them seen only once. Material: blood, either unsorted or a sorted T cell fraction (not recorded which). Receptors originate from a female donor with ankylosing spondylitis or in good health (not recorded which).

This clonotype showed up many times. The J gene is TRBJ2-1, the V gene TRBV9, with TRBD2 as a possible D gene (6 bases). V was shortened by 7 bases and J by 6 bases, with 8 bases between the two germline ends. There are 11 residues in the CDR3. CDR1 is SGDLS and CDR2 is YYNGEE in the germline V gene. The DNA of the CDR3 is TGTGCCAGCCGGAGGGGCAATGAGCAGTTCTTC. Protein: CASRRGNEQFF.

This clonotype has a handful of counts. V usage is TRBV9 and J usage is TRBJ2-3; a possible D gene is TRBD2 (6 bases). Trimming removed 4 bases at V and 1 base at J, with 16 bases between. The CDR3 runs 16 residues. CDR1 is SGDLS and CDR2 is YYNGEE in the germline V gene. The CDR3 coding sequence is TGTGCCAGCAGCTCCAGGACGGGGGACCGCACAGATACGCAGTATTTT. Its translation is CASSSRTGDRTDTQYF.

This clonotype qualifies as medium-sized (0.01 to 0.1%). The chain carries TRBV9 and TRBJ2-2; TRBD2 matches 10 bases. The J segment lost 1 base and the V segment lost 4 bases, leaving 13 bases of the junction unmatched. Per germline, CDR1 SGDLS and CDR2 YYNGEE. The CDR3 is made up of 19 amino acids. CDR3 sequence: CASSPLVSGGFLNTGELFF. CDR3 nucleotides: TGTGCCAGCAGCCCCCTCGTTAGCGGGGGGTTTTTGAACACCGGGGAGCTGTTTTTT.

This clonotype was counted at least ten times. V and J are TRBV9 and TRBJ2-7, with D unclear. Trimming removed 3 bases at V and 7 bases at J, with 11 bases between. Looked up from germline, CDR1 is SGDLS and CDR2 is YYNGEE. This CDR3 is 12 amino acids long. CDR3 sequence (DNA): TGTGCCAGCAGCGACCCCCTAGGGGAGCAGTACTTC. Translation: CASSDPLGEQYF.

There are many counts of this clonotype. Relative to the germline gene, one junction end is altered; a read error may explain this. This chain uses TRBV9 with TRBJ2-1; 9 bases fit TRBD2. Germline-derived CDR1 and CDR2 are SGDLS and YYNGEE. CDR3 length equals 14 residues. The chain's CDR3 is CASSVSGGYKEQFF. The CDR3 DNA sequence: TGTGCCAGCAGCGTGAGCGGGGGGTACAAGGAGCAGTTCTTC.

The table lists this clonotype with a few counts. This chain connects TRBV9 to TRBJ1-4; D is perhaps TRBD1 (6 bases). The V end lost 3 bases, the J end lost 7 bases, and 16 bases lay between the germline ends. This CDR3 spans 15 amino acids. CDR1 and CDR2 (germline): SGDLS, YYNGEE. The chain's CDR3 is CASSEKTGYSEKLFF. CDR3 DNA sequence: TGTGCCAGCAGCGAGAAAACAGGGTACAGTGAAAAACTGTTTTTT. Full variable domain (remainder filled in from reference TRBV9 and TRBJ1-4): DSGVTQTPKHLITATGQRVTLRCSPRSGDLSVYWYQQSLDQGLQFLIQYYNGEERAKGNILERFSAQQFPDLHSELNLSSLELGDSALYFCASSEKTGYSEKLFFGSGTQLSVL.

This clonotype has a count of ten or more. The gene calls are TRBV9 and TRBJ2-1; 9 bases match TRBD2. Trimming at V came to 1 base and at J to 8 bases, leaving 10 bases not matched to a gene. The CDR3 runs 16 residues. Germline V lookup: CDR1 SGDLS, CDR2 YYNGEE. The CDR3 nucleotides read TGTGCCAGCAGCGTATTTGGGCGGGGGGGCCTCGATGAGCAGTTCTTC. It is translated as CASSVFGRGGLDEQFF.

This clonotype has at least ten counts. CDR3 bases: TGTGCCAGCAGTTATCCTTATAGCAATCAGCCCCAGCATTTT. Amino acid sequence: CASSYPYSNQPQHF. The J gene is TRBJ1-5, the V gene TRBV27; D is ambiguous. The CDR3 spans 14 residues. V shed 4 bases and J shed 0 bases, with 7 bases lying between them. In germline, CDR1 is MNHEY, CDR2 SMNVEV (reference sequence).

This clonotype was seen at least ten times. The V gene is TRBV9, the J gene TRBJ2-2; 12 bases line up with TRBD1. The CDR3 extends over 18 amino acids. The V segment lost 4 bases and the J segment 7 bases; nucleotides outside the gene matches: 14. CDR1 is SGDLS, CDR2 YYNGEE, per germline. The CDR3 region is CASSTPGTGGGIDGELFF. DNA of the CDR3: TGTGCCAGCAGCACCCCCGGGACAGGGGGCGGGATAGACGGGGAGCTGTTTTTT.